Below are 29 T cell receptor beta chains sequenced from a single sample in a study of OX40 agonist ivuxolimab in advanced cancers. Library generation was performed with the immunoSEQ multiplex PCR assay. TCRdb obtained this table from immuneACCESS and retained in-frame rearrangements with V and J assigned. These tables miss some clones; where compared with another copy, unresolved V genes account for less than half of the shortfall, and the remainder is unexplained. This sample has roughly 72,000 clones in its table, and roughly 93% of those were observed once. Of the sample, less than 20% is held by the ten largest clones. Sample: CD4+ or CD8+ T cells sorted from blood, taken in a trial of the OX40 agonist ivuxolimab. The receptors stem from an adult with an advanced solid tumor such as melanoma, head and neck, liver or kidney cancer.

The DNA for the CDR3 is TGTGCCAGCAGCTTAGCTGGCGGGAGCGATGAGCAGTTCTTC. Its protein is CASSLAGGSDEQFF. This rearrangement joins TRBV7-9 to TRBJ2-1; 7 bases align to TRBD2. The V gene end was trimmed by 0 bases and the J gene end by 8 bases; junction bases not matched to a gene: 4. The CDR3 runs to 14 residues. Germline V gene lookup returns CDR1 SEHNR and CDR2 FQNEAQ (reference sequence).

The chain employs TRBV5-1 and TRBJ2-3, with 13 positions matching TRBD2. The CDR3 totals 16 residues. J lost 5 bases, V lost 3 bases, and 6 bases had no gene match. Germline V gene sequence: CDR1 SGHRS, CDR2 YFSETQ. In DNA, the CDR3 is TGCGCCAGCAGCTCGTGGACTAGCGGGGGTGAAGATACGCAGTATTTT. Encoded protein: CASSSWTSGGEDTQYF.

The V and J genes are TRBV25-1 and TRBJ1-1; possibly TRBD1 for D (5 bases). The CDR3 contains 14 residues. Germline CDR1 and CDR2: MGHDK and SYGVNS. The ends were cut back, 1 base at V and 1 base at J, with 7 bases in the middle. The CDR3: CASSELGQNTEAFF. In DNA form, the CDR3 reads TGTGCCAGCAGTGAATTGGGGCAGAACACTGAAGCTTTCTTT.

In the case of this clone: Other DNA sequences in this specimen translate into the identical CDR3. The genes are TRBV27 and TRBJ2-7; TRBD1 agrees at 7 bases. This CDR3 comprises 14 residues. V gave up 0 bases and J gave up 3 bases; unmatched junction bases: 2. Germline V lookup: CDR1 MNHEY, CDR2 SMNVEV (reference sequence). The CDR3 DNA reads as TGTGCCAGCAGTTTATCCGGACAGGTCTACGAGCAGTACTTC. Amino acids: CASSLSGQVYEQYF.

The chain is built from TRBV7-8 and TRBJ2-7; no clear D. CDR1 is SGHVS, CDR2 FQNEAQ, per germline. The CDR3 consists of 13 residues. With 5 bases removed from V and 4 bases from J, the gap between germline ends came to 12 bases. The CDR3, as DNA: TGTGCCAGCAGCCCCCTTTCGGCATACGAGCAGTACTTC. It is translated as CASSPLSAYEQYF.

The gene calls are TRBV7-9 and TRBJ2-3; weak D call: TRBD2 (6 bases). Between the trimmed V and J ends, which lost 5 bases and 3 bases, there was a span of 21 bases. The length of the CDR3 is 17 residues. Germline assignment: CDR1 SEHNR and CDR2 FQNEAQ (reference sequence). The CDR3 sequence is CASSGDGGSGDTDTQYF. The CDR3 DNA sequence: TGTGCCAGCAGCGGTGATGGGGGGAGCGGAGATACAGATACGCAGTATTTT.

The rearrangement links TRBV9 to TRBJ2-5; the D call may be TRBD1 or TRBD2 (6 bases each). Germline V lookup: CDR1 SGDLS, CDR2 YYNGEE. V shed 4 bases and J shed 0 bases, with 16 bases lying between them. The CDR3 is made up of 16 amino acids. The CDR3 DNA reads as TGTGCCAGCAGCCCCGGGGGCGCTCTGTACCAAGAGACCCAGTACTTC. This gives the protein CASSPGGALYQETQYF. The whole variable domain, remainder taken from reference TRBV9 and TRBJ2-5, is DSGVTQTPKHLITATGQRVTLRCSPRSGDLSVYWYQQSLDQGLQFLIQYYNGEERAKGNILERFSAQQFPDLHSELNLSSLELGDSALYFCASSPGGALYQETQYFGPGTRLLVL.

This clone appeared once. This chain joins TRBV5-6 and TRBJ1-1; D might be TRBD1 (6 bases). In germline, CDR1 is SGHDT, CDR2 YYEEEE. V was trimmed by 4 bases and J by 8 bases, leaving 24 bases between them. The length of the CDR3 is 16 residues. CDR3 loop: CASSIGGSGAGQEAFF. For the CDR3, the DNA is TGTGCCAGCAGCATTGGCGGGTCAGGGGCGGGCCAAGAAGCTTTCTTT.

The chain links TRBV19 to TRBJ2-5, with no clear D. Germline-derived CDR1 and CDR2 are LNHDA and SQIVND (reference sequence). Trimming removed 6 bases from V and 4 bases from J, with 9 bases in between. This CDR3 is 12 amino acids long. The CDR3 nucleotides read TGTGCCAGTAGCCCTAACGGAGAGACCCAGTACTTC. The encoded protein is CASSPNGETQYF.

The chain joins TRBV4-1 to TRBJ2-1; D remains unclear. The CDR3 has 14 residues. The ends were cut back, 1 base at V and 4 bases at J, with 8 bases in the middle. Germline CDR1 reads MGHRA; CDR2 reads YSYEKL. The CDR3 DNA reads TGCGCCAGCAGCCAAGGGGTCAGATACAATGAGCAGTTCTTC. Protein: CASSQGVRYNEQFF.

The CDR3 loop reads CASSWGQNTGELFF. In DNA form, the CDR3 reads TGTGCCAGCAGCTGGGGACAGAACACCGGGGAGCTGTTTTTT. This sequence joins TRBV7-6 and TRBJ2-2; D is perhaps TRBD1 (6 bases). Germline assignment: CDR1 SGHVS and CDR2 FNYEAQ. Trimming took off 4 bases at V and 1 base at J, with 7 bases between the two ends. CDR3 size: 14 residues.

The chain joins TRBV19 to TRBJ2-7; maybe TRBD2 (7 bases). V dropped 5 bases and J dropped 2 bases, with 19 bases sitting between them. From germline, CDR1 is LNHDA and CDR2 SQIVND (reference sequence). This CDR3 is built from 16 residues. CDR3 DNA: TGTGCCAGTAGTCCCGAGCGCGGGGGCTTTGCCTACGAGCAGTACTTC. Translating it yields CASSPERGGFAYEQYF.

The rearrangement uses TRBV18 and TRBJ1-5; D gene uncertain. V lost 7 bases and J 0 bases, leaving 7 bases between the germline ends. The CDR3 sequence is 13 residues long. Germline V gives CDR1 KGHSH, CDR2 LQKENI. Here the CDR3 reads CASWSGSNQPQHF. The CDR3 DNA is TGTGCCAGCTGGTCGGGTAGCAATCAGCCCCAGCATTTT. Using reference TRBV18 and TRBJ1-5 for the parts outside the CDR3, the full variable domain is NAGVMQNPRHLVRRRGQEARLRCSPMKGHSHVYWYRQLPEEGLKFMVYLQKENIIDESGMPKERFSAEFPKEGPSILRIQQVVRGDSAAYFCASWSGSNQPQHFGDGTRLSIL.

The chain joins TRBV4-1 to TRBJ2-1; possible D gene TRBD2, 5 bases. The CDR3 sequence is 14 residues long. Trimming cost V 7 bases and J 8 bases, with 18 bases left between them. The germline gives CDR1 MGHRA, CDR2 YSYEKL. In DNA, the CDR3 is TGCGCCAGCACTCTGGACTCGCCTTGGGATGAGCAGTTCTTC. This codes for CASTLDSPWDEQFF.

The V gene is TRBV6-5, the J gene TRBJ2-7; D unclear. The CDR3 runs 13 residues. CDR1 is MNHEY, CDR2 SVGAGI, per germline. Trimming shortened V by 0 bases and J by 3 bases, and 6 bases separated the two germline ends. CDR3 DNA sequence: TGTGCCAGCAGTTACTCGATCGACTACGAGCAGTACTTC. Translation: CASSYSIDYEQYF.

The chain is built from TRBV7-6 and TRBJ1-3; TRBD1 matches 9 bases. Germline CDR1 SGHVS, CDR2 FNYEAQ. Germline trimming cut 3 bases from V and 4 bases from J; bases unmatched to any gene: 4. There are 15 residues in the CDR3. The CDR3 sequence: CASSLGQGAGNTIYF. DNA of the CDR3: TGTGCCAGCAGCTTGGGACAGGGAGCAGGAAACACCATATATTTT.

The chain combines TRBV11-2 with TRBJ2-1; tentatively, D is TRBD2 (6 bases). CDR3 length: 13 amino acids. CDR1 is SGHAT and CDR2 is FQNNGV in the germline V gene. Trimming pared 4 bases from V and 4 bases from J, leaving 8 bases between. The CDR3 DNA reads TGTGCCAGCAGCTCCGGGACTTACAATGAGCAGTTCTTC. Its translation: CASSSGTYNEQFF.

The chain couples TRBV14 to TRBJ1-2, with D possibly being TRBD1 (5 bases). This CDR3 has 15 amino acids. Between the trimmed V and J ends, which lost 4 bases and 1 base, there was a span of 13 bases. CDR1 is SGHDN and CDR2 is FVKESK in the germline V gene. DNA for the CDR3: TGTGCCAGCAGCCCACGCGGGACTTATAACTATGGCTACACCTTC. Amino acid sequence: CASSPRGTYNYGYTF.

This clone has only one observation. V usage is TRBV6-5 and J usage is TRBJ1-2, with 9 nucleotides matching TRBD1. Germline V lookup: CDR1 MNHEY, CDR2 SVGAGI. The trim removed 2 bases at V and 0 bases at J, leaving 4 bases unmatched. The CDR3 has 16 residues. The CDR3 reads CASSYRWDRANYGYTF. The CDR3 nucleotides are TGTGCCAGCAGTTACAGATGGGACAGGGCTAACTATGGCTACACCTTC.

The chain combines TRBV9 with TRBJ1-2, with D possibly matching TRBD1 (6 bases). The germline V gene encodes CDR1 SGDLS and CDR2 YYNGEE. V dropped 3 bases and J dropped 8 bases, with 17 bases sitting between them. This CDR3 comprises 14 residues. The CDR3 DNA reads as TGTGCCAGCAGCGCTTGGGACACCCTGGAAGGCTACACCTTC. It is translated as CASSAWDTLEGYTF.

The rearrangement links TRBV7-8 to TRBJ2-6; D gene ambiguous. The V end lost 8 bases, the J end lost 4 bases, and 12 bases lay between the germline ends. Germline V gene sequence: CDR1 SGHVS, CDR2 FQNEAQ. The CDR3 runs 14 residues. CDR3 bases: TGTGCCAGCCGGCCGGGTGGCGGGGCCAACGTCCTGACTTTC. This gives the protein CASRPGGGANVLTF. The whole variable domain, filled in from reference TRBV7-8 and TRBJ2-6, reads GAGVSQSPRYKVAKRGQDVALRCDPISGHVSLFWYQQALGQGPEFLTYFQNEAQLDKSGLPSDRFFAERPEGSVSTLKIQRTQQEDSAVYLCASRPGGGANVLTFGAGSRLTVL.

The J gene is TRBJ2-7, the V gene TRBV19; D could derive from TRBD1 or TRBD2 (6 bases each). CDR1 is LNHDA, CDR2 SQIVND, per germline (reference sequence). V gave up 7 bases and J gave up 4 bases, with 17 bases separating them. CDR3 length: 14 amino acids. CDR3 sequence reads: CASTLRGGGYEQYF. The CDR3 DNA follows: TGTGCCAGTACCCTAAGAGGAGGGGGGTACGAGCAGTACTTC. The whole variable domain, filled in from reference TRBV19 and TRBJ2-7, reads DGGITQSPKYLFRKEGQNVTLSCEQNLNHDAMYWYRQDPGQGLRLIYYSQIVNDFQKGDIAEGYSVSREKKESFPLTVTSAQKNPTAFYLCASTLRGGGYEQYFGPGTRLTVT.

The rearrangement joins TRBV27 to TRBJ2-7, with no clear D. Trimming pared 8 bases from V and 1 base from J, leaving 15 bases between. The CDR3 is 14 residues long. CDR1 is MNHEY, CDR2 SMNVEV, per germline (reference sequence). The CDR3 reads CASSQTATSYEQYF. In DNA, the CDR3 is TGTGCCAGCTCCCAAACGGCCACTTCCTACGAGCAGTACTTC.

The V call is TRBV4-1, the J call TRBJ1-1, with 9 bases identical to TRBD1. The CDR3 length is 15 residues. Germline V gives CDR1 MGHRA, CDR2 YSYEKL. The junction had 4 bases not matched to a gene; V was cut back by 0 bases and J by 5 bases. CDR3 DNA sequence: TGCGCCAGCAGCCAAGAATACAGGGGGCGAACTGAAGCTTTCTTT. Amino acid sequence: CASSQEYRGRTEAFF.

The chain couples TRBV19 to TRBJ2-7; D unclear. The CDR3 covers 13 residues. CDR1 is LNHDA and CDR2 is SQIVND in the germline V gene (reference sequence). Deletions cut 6 bases from V and 2 bases from J, with 11 bases between. Here the CDR3 DNA reads TGTGCCAGTAGCCTACGATATCCCTACGAGCAGTACTTC. It encodes CASSLRYPYEQYF. The variable domain in full, completed from reference TRBV19 and TRBJ2-7, reads DGGITQSPKYLFRKEGQNVTLSCEQNLNHDAMYWYRQDPGQGLRLIYYSQIVNDFQKGDIAEGYSVSREKKESFPLTVTSAQKNPTAFYLCASSLRYPYEQYFGPGTRLTVT.

V is TRBV29-1 and J is TRBJ2-2, with D possibly matching TRBD2 (5 bases). The CDR3 has 11 amino acids. Trimming removed 7 bases from V and 7 bases from J, with 10 bases in between. Germline CDR1 SQVTM, CDR2 ANQGSEA. The CDR3 reads CSADEGGELFF. The DNA of the CDR3 is TGCAGCGCAGACGAGGGCGGGGAGCTGTTTTTT.

This chain uses TRBV9 with TRBJ2-1, with TRBD1 matching 9 bases. CDR3 size: 18 residues. Germline CDR1 reads SGDLS; CDR2 reads YYNGEE. Germline trimming cut 0 bases from V and 1 base from J; bases unmatched to any gene: 8. The CDR3 protein is CASSVEWTGEGSYNEQFF. CDR3 nucleotides: TGTGCCAGCAGCGTAGAGTGGACAGGGGAGGGGTCCTACAATGAGCAGTTCTTC.

V is TRBV7-2 and J is TRBJ1-2, with no clear D. Germline CDR1 reads SGHTA; CDR2 reads FQGNSA. The CDR3 runs to 11 residues. Trimming removed 8 bases at V and 6 bases at J, with 10 bases between. CDR3: CASALGHGYTF. The CDR3 DNA follows: TGTGCCAGCGCCTTAGGGCATGGCTACACCTTC.

The gene calls are TRBV7-8 and TRBJ2-1, with a weak D call TRBD2 (5 bases). This CDR3 contains 14 residues. The germline V gene encodes CDR1 SGHVS and CDR2 FQNEAQ. The V end lost 7 bases, the J end lost 4 bases, and 14 bases lay between the germline ends. The CDR3 here is CASTALRAYNEQFF. CDR3 bases: TGTGCCAGCACCGCCCTGAGGGCTTACAATGAGCAGTTCTTC.